The T cell receptor beta chain under discussion was sequenced for a study of blood T cell repertoires in COVID-19. As for the study in general: The origin of the acute and convalescent COVID-19 samples was the United States, Italy and Spain. Sources were T cells, B-cell-depleted T cells, or PBMCs; the material itself was cDNA or gDNA.

This clone is classed as medium-sized. In the authors' workflow: Amplification of reference gene primers provided the estimated nucleated cell counts. The table came from immunoSEQ multiplex PCR; TCRdb's copy has only in-frame clones and leaves some out. D and trimming were read from the DNA, whereas the V and J calls and clone size are those reported in that table. The table lists tens of thousands of clones, roughly 73% of them singletons. The V gene lost 5 bases and the J gene lost 3 bases, with 8 bases spanning the gap. Germline V gives CDR1 DFQATT, CDR2 SNEGSKA (reference sequence). The CDR3 totals 11 residues.

Sequenced sample: peripheral blood. The J gene is TRBJ2-7, the V gene TRBV20-1; the D gene is possibly TRBD2 (6 bases). The TCR was taken from an older woman with active or convalescent COVID-19. CDR3: CSASGGYEQYF. The CDR3 DNA follows: TGCAGTGCTTCCGGGGGCTACGAGCAGTACTTC.